The clone carrying this T cell receptor beta chain was seen just once. Original processing methods: Reference gene primers were amplified, and this amplification served to estimate nucleated cell counts. Assay: immunoSEQ multiplex PCR; the TCRdb copy retains only in-frame clones and omits some. The V and J calls and the clone size are those of that table, but D and trimming were determined from the DNA. Of around 130,000 clones listed, over 60% were seen once; the top ten hold over 6.5%. Germline CDR1 and CDR2: MGHRA and YSYEKL. The CDR3 sequence is 17 residues long. The V end lost 4 bases, the J end lost 7 bases, and 20 bases lay between the germline ends. These data originate in a study of blood T cell repertoires in COVID-19. The overall study: The United States, Italy and Spain were the sources of the acute and convalescent COVID-19 samples. The cDNA or gDNA used as material had been derived from T cells, B-cell-depleted T cells, or PBMCs.

The chain couples TRBV4-1 to TRBJ1-6; D might be TRBD1 (6 bases). The sample consisted of peripheral blood. The TCR originated in a human donor in a cohort sampled during active COVID-19. Written as DNA, the CDR3 is TGCGCCAGCAGCCCTAATGCAGGGGATGCGGGCAATTCACCCCTCCACTTT. Amino acids: CASSPNAGDAGNSPLHF.